The 27 T cell receptor beta chains presented below share a single source sample, sequenced in a study of blood T cells in healthy people across ages. Next came a second PCR, run for roughly 6 to 11 cycles, which used a sample-barcoded 5' primer along with a J-beta primer mix. TCRdb reanalysed the 5' RACE reads using MiXCR and keeps one entry per CDR3 protein. This sample has about 500,000 distinct CDR3 sequences, with around 24% found just once. This sample also appeared in a second study, on T cells of mothers and their children.

The sequenced sample was blood. These receptors were obtained from a boy aged 5-17 years in good health.

The table lists this clonotype with a few counts. V and J are TRBV10-3 and TRBJ2-3, with D hard to call. Trimming left V 3 bases short and J 0 bases short, with 7 bases between. Germline V lookup: CDR1 ENHRY, CDR2 SYGVKD. The CDR3 loop spans 14 amino acids. CDR3 DNA: TGTGCCATCAGTGAAGGACGAAGCACAGATACGCAGTATTTT. Translation gives CAISEGRSTDTQYF.

This clonotype was picked up a small number of times. The chain has TRBV7-3 and TRBJ1-6; D is perhaps TRBD1 (5 bases). Germline V gene sequence: CDR1 SGHTA, CDR2 FQGTGA. This CDR3 has 15 amino acids. The germline V and J ends were trimmed by 4 bases and 7 bases, with 14 bases remaining between them. CDR3 sequence reads: CASSSSGLRNSPLHF. CDR3 nucleotides: TGTGCCAGCAGCTCATCAGGGTTACGCAATTCACCCCTCCACTTT.

The chain employs TRBV7-3 and TRBJ2-5, with D uncertain. CDR3 length: 13 residues. V lost 2 bases, J lost 13 bases, and 17 bases lay in between. From germline, CDR1 is SGHTA and CDR2 FQGTGA. The DNA for the CDR3 is TGTGCCAGCAGCTTATTGGGCTTAGACATGTCGTACTTC. Its translation is CASSLLGLDMSYF.

This clonotype was recorded only once. The V and J genes are TRBV6-1 and TRBJ2-3; D gene uncertain. Germline CDR1 is MNHNS and CDR2 is SASEGT. The CDR3 has 16 amino acids. Trimming stripped 8 bases from V and 1 base from J, with 19 bases between. The CDR3 DNA sequence: TGTGCCAGCTCAGCCTCACCAATAACCCGCACAGATACGCAGTATTTT. This gives the protein CASSASPITRTDTQYF.

Many counts were recorded for this clonotype. J is TRBJ1-2 and V is TRBV4-3, with TRBD1 as a possible D gene (5 bases). Germline assignment: CDR1 LGHNA and CDR2 YSLEER. The V and J ends lost 1 base and 2 bases respectively, with 23 bases between them. The length of the CDR3 is 19 residues. The CDR3 DNA reads TGCGCCAGCAGCCAAGTCCCCCTCTCCCCCCAGGGAGGGAACTATGGCTACACCTTC. This gives the protein CASSQVPLSPQGGNYGYTF.

This clonotype was seen only a few times. J is TRBJ2-6 and V is TRBV6-5, with 10 bases that match TRBD1. The V segment lost 0 bases and the J segment 1 base; nucleotides outside the gene matches: 6. Looked up from germline, CDR1 is MNHEY and CDR2 is SVGAGI. This CDR3 is 19 amino acids long. CDR3 coding DNA: TGTGCCAGCAGTTACTCGACAGGGGGCGCCTGGTCTGGGGCCAACGTCCTGACTTTC. Protein sequence: CASSYSTGGAWSGANVLTF.

This clonotype has just one count. The chain joins TRBV7-2 to TRBJ2-7; D is perhaps TRBD1 (6 bases). The CDR3 is 12 amino acids. Germline lookup yields CDR1 SGHTA and CDR2 FQGNSA. The germline V and J ends were trimmed by 5 bases and 5 bases, with 10 bases remaining between them. The CDR3 DNA reads as TGTGCCAGCAGCCCATACAGGGACGAGCAGTACTTC. Protein sequence: CASSPYRDEQYF.

The chain uses TRBV27 and TRBJ2-1; 9 bases match TRBD2. Germline CDR1 is MNHEY and CDR2 is SMNVEV (reference sequence). The CDR3 is 14 residues long. V was pared by 4 bases and J by 8 bases, with 6 bases of the junction left unmatched. The CDR3 coding sequence is TGTGCCAGCAGTTCCAAGCGGGAGGACCATGAGCAGTTCTTC. Its translation is CASSSKREDHEQFF.

CDR3 nucleotide sequence: TGTGCCAGCAGTTCCGCCGTAGCGGGGGAATTCTACGAGCAGTACTTC. This sequence encodes CASSSAVAGEFYEQYF. The chain combines TRBV28 with TRBJ2-5; 9 nucleotides line up with TRBD2. The DNA end lines up better with TRBJ2-7; the J call may be wrong. Germline lookup yields CDR1 MDHEN and CDR2 SYDVKM. The CDR3 totals 16 residues.

The chain links TRBV12-3 or TRBV12-4 to TRBJ1-2; D is unresolved. There are 13 residues in the CDR3. Trimming took 2 bases from V and 8 from J, leaving 12 bases between them. The CDR3 nucleotides are TGTGCCAGCAGTTTACTCGGGGAGGACGGCTACACCTTC. Translation: CASSLLGEDGYTF.

This clonotype appeared a few times. The J gene is TRBJ2-5, the V gene TRBV5-1; D might be TRBD1 (6 bases). Germline CDR1 reads SGHRS; CDR2 reads YFSETQ. Trimming pared 4 bases from V and 1 base from J, leaving 14 bases between. CDR3 size: 15 residues. The DNA for the CDR3 is TGCGCCAGCAGCCCGATATTACAGGGCCAAGAGACCCAGTACTTC. This gives the protein CASSPILQGQETQYF. Based on the CDR3 plus reference TRBV5-1 and TRBJ2-5, the full variable domain is KAGVTQTPRYLIKTRGQQVTLSCSPISGHRSVSWYQQTPGQGLQFLFEYFSETQRNKGNFPGRFSGRQFSNSRSEMNVSTLELGDSALYLCASSPILQGQETQYFGPGTRLLVL.

This clonotype was counted only a few times. The chain joins TRBV5-1 to TRBJ2-5; 9 nucleotides align to TRBD1. CDR3 length equals 13 residues. V shed 2 bases, J shed 6 bases, and the junction held 2 bases outside the gene matches. From germline, CDR1 is SGHRS and CDR2 YFSETQ. Written as DNA, the CDR3 is TGCGCCAGCAGCTTACAGGGGGCCCAGACCCAGTACTTC. As protein: CASSLQGAQTQYF.

This clonotype has more than one count but fewer than ten. The chain links TRBV20-1 to TRBJ2-7, with unresolved D. This CDR3 has 13 residues. Germline CDR1 is DFQATT and CDR2 is SNEGSKA (reference sequence). Between the trimmed V and J ends, which lost 6 bases and 0 bases, there was a span of 12 bases. The CDR3: CSAAGVDSYEQYF. CDR3 DNA sequence: TGCAGTGCCGCTGGGGTCGACTCCTACGAGCAGTACTTC.

This clonotype was detected a few times. The rearrangement joins TRBV6-2 or TRBV6-3 to TRBJ2-5; D ambiguous. V was clipped by 2 bases and J by 6 bases, with 4 bases between them. The CDR3 extends over 11 amino acids. Germline lookup yields CDR1 MNHEY and CDR2 SVGEGT. CDR3 nucleotide sequence: TGTGCCAGCAGTTACGAGAAGACCCAGTACTTC. It translates to CASSYEKTQYF.

There are many counts of this clonotype. The chain uses TRBV9 and TRBJ2-2; 8 nucleotides match TRBD1. Germline trimming cut 1 base from V and 5 bases from J; bases unmatched to any gene: 4. There are 15 residues in the CDR3. Germline CDR1 reads SGDLS; CDR2 reads YYNGEE. The CDR3 DNA follows: TGTGCCAGCAGCGTACGGACAGGGTGGACCGGGGAGCTGTTTTTT. Amino acid sequence: CASSVRTGWTGELFF.

This clonotype was seen a handful of times. One junction end disagrees with the germline gene, perhaps due to a read error. The V call is TRBV2, the J call TRBJ2-4, with D possibly matching TRBD2 (6 bases). CDR1 SNHLY and CDR2 FYNNEI come from the germline V gene. This CDR3 has 15 residues. The CDR3 spells CVSRSGSLAKNIQYF. The CDR3 bases are TGTGTCAGCCGCTCCGGGAGCCTAGCCAAAAACATTCAGTACTTC.

The chain combines TRBV12-3 or TRBV12-4 with TRBJ1-4; D possibly corresponds to TRBD1 (6 bases). V was trimmed by 3 bases and J by 7 bases, leaving 18 bases between them. This CDR3 contains 16 residues. The CDR3 is CASSFGLGTLGEKLFF. The CDR3 region has the DNA TGTGCCAGCAGTTTCGGTCTCGGGACATTGGGTGAAAAACTGTTTTTT.

The chain is built from TRBV12-3 or TRBV12-4 and TRBJ2-4; 11 bases are shared with TRBD2. The CDR3 loop spans 15 amino acids. With V trimmed by 7 bases and J by 6 bases, 8 bases remained unmatched. For the CDR3, the DNA is TGTGCCAGCACCAATTATACTAGCGGGAGAAACATTCAGTACTTC. Translation gives CASTNYTSGRNIQYF.

This clonotype appeared a few times. V gene TRBV7-2 combines with J gene TRBJ1-5; TRBD1 might be the D (5 bases). V was clipped by 4 bases and J by 4 bases, with 8 bases between them. CDR3 length: 13 residues. Per germline, CDR1 SGHTA and CDR2 FQGNSA. The CDR3 sequence: CASSSRQNQPQHF. The CDR3 DNA reads as TGTGCCAGCAGCTCTCGACAGAATCAGCCCCAGCATTTT.

CDR3 loop: CASSQWDSYNEQFF. The CDR3 nucleotides read TGCGCCAGCAGCCAGTGGGACAGTTACAATGAGCAGTTCTTC. The chain has TRBV4-3 and TRBJ2-1; 7 nucleotides match TRBD1. V gave up 3 bases and J gave up 4 bases; unmatched junction bases: 3. The CDR3 extends over 14 amino acids. Germline V gene sequence: CDR1 LGHNA, CDR2 YSLEER.

The gene calls are TRBV6-5 and TRBJ1-1; D not resolved. Germline assignment: CDR1 MNHEY and CDR2 SVGAGI. Trimming took 7 bases from V and 3 from J, leaving 12 bases between them. The CDR3 spans 13 residues. The chain's CDR3 is CASKYSRHTEAFF. DNA of the CDR3: TGTGCCAGCAAGTACAGCAGACACACTGAAGCTTTCTTT.

This clonotype was observed a handful of times. The chain recombines TRBV3-1 with TRBJ2-1, with D perhaps matching TRBD1 (5 bases). The CDR3 sequence is 16 residues long. Trimming left V 4 bases short and J 4 bases short, with 17 bases between. The germline CDR1 and CDR2 sequences are LGHDT and YNNKEL (reference sequence). The DNA for the CDR3 is TGTGCCAGCAGCCCTCGACAGTCCTCCCTGTACAATGAGCAGTTCTTC. Protein: CASSPRQSSLYNEQFF.

This sequence joins TRBV6-7 and TRBJ2-1; 9 bases are shared with TRBD2. The DNA end lines up better with TRBJ2-7; the J call may be wrong. TRBV6-7 is an ORF, and what it does is uncertain. This CDR3 is built from 19 residues. CDR3 loop: CASSLGRSEASGKSYEQYF. The CDR3 DNA is TGTGCCAGCAGCTTAGGAAGGAGTGAGGCTAGCGGGAAGTCCTACGAGCAGTACTTC.

The gene calls are TRBV7-8 and TRBJ2-5, with TRBD2 matching over 9 bases. This CDR3 has 17 residues. The V and J ends lost 5 bases and 5 bases, in that order; junction bases with no gene match: 15. CDR1 is SGHVS, CDR2 FQNEAQ, per germline. CDR3 amino acids: CASSEMWLSGSRETQYF. The CDR3 DNA follows: TGTGCCAGCAGCGAAATGTGGCTTAGCGGGAGTCGGGAGACCCAGTACTTC.

This clonotype was picked up one time. This sequence joins TRBV12-3 or TRBV12-4 and TRBJ2-7; D not certain. The CDR3 has 12 residues. The V and J ends lost 8 bases and 5 bases respectively, with 13 bases between them. The CDR3 reads CASGDPGHEQYF. CDR3 coding DNA: TGTGCCAGCGGCGACCCGGGCCACGAGCAGTACTTC.

This clonotype was seen a handful of times. The genes are TRBV4-3 and TRBJ1-5, with D perhaps TRBD1 (6 bases). The CDR3 length is 15 residues. V gave up 0 bases and J gave up 7 bases, with 13 bases separating them. CDR1 and CDR2 from the germline V gene are LGHNA and YSLEER. The DNA of the CDR3 is TGCGCCAGCAGCCAAGATTGGGGGGGCGGGCAGCCCCAGCATTTT. Its protein product is CASSQDWGGGQPQHF.

This clonotype appeared many times. The genes are TRBV20-1 and TRBJ2-5; 14 nucleotides agree with TRBD2. The CDR3 spans 15 residues. Looked up from germline, CDR1 is DFQATT and CDR2 is SNEGSKA (reference sequence). The ends lost 6 bases at V and 4 bases at J; junction bases unmatched: 7. CDR3 DNA sequence: TGCAGTGCGGGGACTAGCGGGAGTTTTCTAGAGACCCAGTACTTC. This encodes CSAGTSGSFLETQYF.